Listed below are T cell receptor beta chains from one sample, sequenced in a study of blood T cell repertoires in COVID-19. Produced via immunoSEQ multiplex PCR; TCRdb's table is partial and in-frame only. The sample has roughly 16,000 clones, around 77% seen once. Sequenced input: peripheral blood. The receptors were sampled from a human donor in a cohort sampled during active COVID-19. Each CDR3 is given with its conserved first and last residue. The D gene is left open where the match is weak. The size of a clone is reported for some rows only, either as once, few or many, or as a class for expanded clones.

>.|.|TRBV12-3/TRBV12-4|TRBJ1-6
TGTGCCAGCAGCAGATGGTCAGGTTCACCCCTCCACTTT
CASSRWSGSPLHF
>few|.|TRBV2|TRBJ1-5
TGTGCCAGCAGTGAAACAGGGTTCAATCAGCCCCAGCATTTT
CASSETGFNQPQHF
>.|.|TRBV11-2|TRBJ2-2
TGTGCCAGCAGCTTACCACTGACTAGGGAAGGCGGGGAGCTGTTTTTT
CASSLPLTREGGELFF
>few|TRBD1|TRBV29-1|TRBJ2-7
TGCAGCGCCGCCGGGACAGCTTCCTACGAGCAGTACTTC
CSAAGTASYEQYF
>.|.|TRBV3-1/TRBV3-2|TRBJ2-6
TGTGCCAGCAGCCAAGACTGGTCAGGCTCTGGGGCCAACGTCCTGACTTTC
CASSQDWSGSGANVLTF
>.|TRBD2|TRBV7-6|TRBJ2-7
TGTGCCAGCAGCCCCGGAGCGGGGGGCCTCCTCTACGAGCAGTACTTC
CASSPGAGGLLYEQYF
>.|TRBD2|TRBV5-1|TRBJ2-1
TGCGCCAGCAGCTTGGCCCAAGTTAGCGGGAGATACGGGGGTTGGAATGAGCAGTTCTTC
CASSLAQVSGRYGGWNEQFF
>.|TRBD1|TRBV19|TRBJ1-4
TGTGCCAGTAGTATCCCAGGGGGCTCTAATGAAAAACTGTTTTTT
CASSIPGGSNEKLFF
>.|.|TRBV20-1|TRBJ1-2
TGCAGTGCTTATAGACAACAAGGCTACACCTTC
CSAYRQQGYTF
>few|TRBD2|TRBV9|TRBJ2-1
TGTGCCAGCAGCGTCAGCCCGGGACAGGGGACTAGCGGGAGCAATGAGCAGTTCTTC
CASSVSPGQGTSGSNEQFF
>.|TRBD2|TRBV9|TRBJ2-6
TGTGCCAGCAGCTTTAGCGGGAGAGACGCTGGGGCCAACGTCCTGACTTTC
CASSFSGRDAGANVLTF
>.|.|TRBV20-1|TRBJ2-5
TGCAGTGCTAGTCCGGCGGGGAGTATCGAGACCCAGTACTTC
CSASPAGSIETQYF
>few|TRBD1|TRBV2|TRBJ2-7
TGTGCCAGCAGCTTTCCTACGAGCACATTCCCGGGACAGAGCCCCTACGAGCAGTACTTC
CASSFPTSTFPGQSPYEQYF